The 21 T cell receptor beta chains below come from one sample, sequenced in a study of T cells in localized non-small cell lung cancer (dated by TCRdb to 2018 to 2021). Library preparation employed the immunoSEQ multiplex PCR assay. What TCRdb holds here is the immuneACCESS table cut down to in-frame rearrangements. Part of the clones is not present; checked against another copy, under half of the missing clones reflect an unresolved V gene, and the others are unexplained. The sample yields approximately 2,700 clones; 20% to 30% were counted once. 9.4% of the sample is in the top ten clones. The source was normal lung tissue next to the tumor, collected before any cancer treatment. These receptors were obtained from a man aged 40-75 years with stage II lung adenocarcinoma.

This clone was found a few times. V gene TRBV6-8 combines with J gene TRBJ2-1; 9 nucleotides match TRBD2. The V gene's germline CDR1 is MNHGY and CDR2 SAAAGT. Trimming at V came to 0 bases and at J to 5 bases, leaving 5 bases not matched to a gene. There are 16 residues in the CDR3. The CDR3 nucleotides read TGTGCCAGCAGTTACTCGATGGCGGGGGGGGACAATGAGCAGTTCTTC. It codes for CASSYSMAGGDNEQFF.

This clone ranks as medium-sized (0.01 to 0.1%). The rearrangement uses TRBV11-3 and TRBJ1-5, with no clear D. The V end lost 3 bases, the J end lost 1 base, and 10 bases lay between the germline ends. CDR3 length: 15 residues. In germline, CDR1 is SGHNT, CDR2 YENEEA. In DNA form, the CDR3 reads TGTGCCAGCAGCTTGGCCTGGGGAAGCAATCAGCCCCAGCATTTT. It specifies CASSLAWGSNQPQHF.

V gene TRBV5-1 combines with J gene TRBJ2-6; possible D gene TRBD1, 6 bases. This CDR3 is 15 amino acids long. Germline lookup yields CDR1 SGHRS and CDR2 YFSETQ. V lost 0 bases, J lost 4 bases, and 8 bases lay in between. In nucleotides, the CDR3 is TGCGCCAGCAGCTTGGAGGGGGTCGGGGCCAACGTCCTGACTTTC. This gives the protein CASSLEGVGANVLTF.

Relative to its sample, this clone is large. The rearrangement joins TRBV6-8 to TRBJ1-1; D might be TRBD1 (5 bases). CDR1 and CDR2 (germline): MNHGY, SAAAGT. Trimming cost V 6 bases and J 1 base, with 12 bases left between them. The CDR3 covers 14 residues. The CDR3 region has the DNA TGTGCCAGCAGCCCCGACAGCACGAACACTGAAGCTTTCTTT. Protein product: CASSPDSTNTEAFF.

The chain combines TRBV28 with TRBJ2-3, with D uncertain. Germline V CDR1 and CDR2: MDHEN, SYDVKM. CDR3 size: 14 residues. Trimming left V 4 bases short and J 2 bases short, with 10 bases between. CDR3 protein: CASSSTPLTDTQYF. CDR3 DNA sequence: TGTGCCAGCAGTTCTACCCCCCTCACAGATACGCAGTATTTT. Combining the CDR3 with reference TRBV28 and TRBJ2-3 gives the whole variable domain DVKVTQSSRYLVKRTGEKVFLECVQDMDHENMFWYRQDPGLGLRLIYFSYDVKMKEKGDIPEGYSVSREKKERFSLILESASTNQTSMYLCASSSTPLTDTQYFGPGTRLTVL.

The chain's CDR3 is CASSSSGIGQKAFF. The DNA for the CDR3 is TGCGCCAGCAGCTCCTCCGGTATCGGACAAAAAGCTTTCTTT. The rearrangement joins TRBV10-1 to TRBJ1-1, with D perhaps matching TRBD1 (5 bases). Between the trimmed V and J ends, which lost 6 bases and 9 bases, there was a span of 20 bases. CDR1 and CDR2 from the germline V gene are WNHNN and SYGVQD (reference sequence). The CDR3 consists of 14 residues.

The chain links TRBV6-8 to TRBJ1-1; D may be TRBD1 (6 bases). V was cut by 5 bases and J by 0 bases, with 13 bases left in between. Germline-derived CDR1 and CDR2 are MNHGY and SAAAGT. This CDR3 has 15 residues. The CDR3 DNA is TGTGCCAGCAGTCCGTACAGGGCCATGAACACTGAAGCTTTCTTT. Translated, it gives CASSPYRAMNTEAFF.

This clone was detected many times. The chain is built from TRBV11-3 and TRBJ2-7; 11 bases are shared with TRBD1. The J segment lost 1 base and the V segment lost 6 bases, leaving 5 bases of the junction unmatched. This CDR3 is 15 amino acids long. Germline V gives CDR1 SGHNT, CDR2 YENEEA. DNA for the CDR3: TGTGCCAGCAGTTCACGGGACAGGGGGTCCTACGAGCAGTACTTC. It yields the protein CASSSRDRGSYEQYF. Supplemented by reference TRBV11-3 and TRBJ2-7, the full variable domain reads EAGVVQSPRYKIIEKKQPVAFWCNPISGHNTLYWYLQNLGQGPELLIRYENEEAVDDSQLPKDRFSAERLKGVDSTLKIQPAELGDSAVYLCASSSRDRGSYEQYFGPGTRLTVT.

The genes are TRBV27 and TRBJ1-5; perhaps TRBD1 as D (6 bases). Trimming shortened V by 0 bases and J by 7 bases, and 13 bases separated the two germline ends. This CDR3 is built from 15 residues. CDR1 and CDR2 (germline): MNHEY, SMNVEV (reference sequence). CDR3 protein: CASSLSGGGRQPQHF. CDR3 bases: TGTGCCAGCAGTTTATCGGGCGGGGGGCGACAGCCCCAGCATTTT.

This clone came up a few times. V usage is TRBV18 and J usage is TRBJ2-5; 11 bases fit TRBD1. This CDR3 spans 15 amino acids. Germline lookup yields CDR1 KGHSH and CDR2 LQKENI. Trimming took 4 bases from V and 4 from J; bases not matched to a gene: 5. This chain's CDR3 is CASSLGQGAGETQYF. The CDR3 coding sequence is TGTGCCAGCTCACTCGGACAGGGGGCTGGAGAGACCCAGTACTTC.

This chain connects TRBV19 to TRBJ2-1; D is uncertain. The CDR3 sequence is 15 residues long. V was shortened by 7 bases and J by 0 bases, with 13 bases between the two germline ends. CDR1 is LNHDA and CDR2 is SQIVND in the germline V gene (reference sequence). The CDR3 bases are TGTGCCAGTACCTTGGACGTTAGCTCCTACAATGAGCAGTTCTTC. It is translated as CASTLDVSSYNEQFF. Looking up the rest from reference TRBV19 and TRBJ2-1 gives the full variable domain: DGGITQSPKYLFRKEGQNVTLSCEQNLNHDAMYWYRQDPGQGLRLIYYSQIVNDFQKGDIAEGYSVSREKKESFPLTVTSAQKNPTAFYLCASTLDVSSYNEQFFGPGTRLTVL.

The chain links TRBV19 to TRBJ1-2, with TRBD1 as a possible D gene (6 bases). CDR1 and CDR2 (germline): LNHDA, SQIVND (reference sequence). This CDR3 is built from 13 residues. V dropped 8 bases and J dropped 6 bases, with 16 bases sitting between them. The DNA of the CDR3 is TGTGCCAGTGAAGGCGCAGGGGTAGATGGCTACACCTTC. Its protein is CASEGAGVDGYTF.

This clone was detected a few times. J is TRBJ1-2 and V is TRBV5-1, with D unresolved. This CDR3 is built from 14 residues. Germline lookup yields CDR1 SGHRS and CDR2 YFSETQ. V lost 4 bases and J 6 bases, leaving 16 bases between the germline ends. DNA for the CDR3: TGCGCCAGCAGCCAAAGTGCAGTAGCAGATGGCTACACCTTC. It yields the protein CASSQSAVADGYTF.

The chain is built from TRBV19 and TRBJ2-1, with a weak D call TRBD2 (6 bases). The germline gives CDR1 LNHDA, CDR2 SQIVND (reference sequence). The CDR3 is 16 residues long. V was cut by 2 bases and J by 10 bases, with 21 bases left in between. The DNA for the CDR3 is TGTGCCAGTAGTATAAGTACAGCGGGCCAAAAAAGGGAGCAGTTCTTC. It is translated as CASSISTAGQKREQFF.

Sample share makes this clone large. The V gene is TRBV9, the J gene TRBJ1-3, with 7 bases lining up with TRBD1. Germline lookup yields CDR1 SGDLS and CDR2 YYNGEE. J was trimmed by 2 bases and V by 2 bases; bases with no gene match: 4. This CDR3 spans 15 amino acids. CDR3 sequence (DNA): TGTGCCAGCAGCGTTCAAACAGGGGCTGGAAACACCATATATTTT. Protein sequence: CASSVQTGAGNTIYF.

The chain carries TRBV28 and TRBJ2-2; no clear D. Deletions cut 4 bases from V and 4 bases from J, with 13 bases between. Germline lookup yields CDR1 MDHEN and CDR2 SYDVKM. This CDR3 contains 15 residues. The CDR3 DNA sequence: TGTGCCAGCAGTTCCGAGCTGGGCTTCACCGGGGAGCTGTTTTTT. Protein: CASSSELGFTGELFF.

This CDR3 is CASSAGGNKNIQYF. CDR3 bases: TGTGCCAGCAGTGCGGGGGGAAACAAAAACATTCAGTACTTC. The chain links TRBV6-8 to TRBJ2-4; 8 nucleotides line up with TRBD2. The CDR3 extends over 14 amino acids. Germline V gene sequence: CDR1 MNHGY, CDR2 SAAAGT. The J segment lost 3 bases and the V segment lost 5 bases, leaving 3 bases of the junction unmatched.

This clone has more than one count but fewer than ten. The chain combines TRBV9 with TRBJ1-3; the match to TRBD1 covers 8 bases. The ends lost 5 bases at V and 0 bases at J; junction bases unmatched: 4. Germline CDR1 reads SGDLS; CDR2 reads YYNGEE. This CDR3 region has 15 residues. This chain's CDR3 is CASSQDRASGNTIYF. In nucleotides, the CDR3 is TGTGCCAGCAGTCAGGACAGGGCCTCTGGAAACACCATATATTTT.

The chain is built from TRBV19 and TRBJ1-1, with D unresolved. Trimming removed 7 bases at V and 7 bases at J, with 10 bases between. This CDR3 comprises 11 residues. CDR1 and CDR2 (germline): LNHDA, SQIVND (reference sequence). The CDR3 protein is CASKLGLEAFF. The CDR3 DNA reads as TGTGCCAGTAAGCTGGGCCTTGAAGCTTTCTTT.

V usage is TRBV19 and J usage is TRBJ2-6; unclear D gene. V was clipped by 3 bases and J by 4 bases, with 7 bases between them. The germline V gene has CDR1 LNHDA and CDR2 SQIVND (reference sequence). There are 14 residues in the CDR3. The CDR3, as DNA: TGTGCCAGTAGTATTGGGTACGGGGCCAACGTCCTGACTTTC. It specifies CASSIGYGANVLTF.

The chain carries TRBV30 and TRBJ1-3; D might be TRBD1 (5 bases). The V end was cut by 7 bases, the J end by 6 bases, with 13 bases between. CDR1 is GTSNPN and CDR2 is SVGIG in the germline V gene (reference sequence). The CDR3 covers 12 residues. The CDR3 nucleotides are TGTGCCTTAACAAAAGGGGCAAACACCATATATTTT. Translating it yields CALTKGANTIYF. The full variable domain, with the rest looked up from reference TRBV30 and TRBJ1-3, is SQTIHQWPATLVQPVGSPLSLECTVEGTSNPNLYWYRQAAGRGLQLLFYSVGIGQISSEVPQNLSASRPQDRQFILSSKKLLLSDSGFYLCALTKGANTIYFGEGSWLTVV.